This TCR beta chain came from a study of control samples from healthy donors and cancer patients (dated by TCRdb to the early 2020s). Library method: the immunoSEQ multiplex PCR assay. TCRdb's version of the immuneACCESS table is confined to in-frame rearrangements and falls short of the full clone set. An unresolved V gene accounts for under half of the shortfall where checked; the remainder is of unknown origin. The sample records roughly 130,000 clones, approximately 90% of which are singletons. The ten top clones hold just over 8.5% of the sample. About this clone itself: No cognate antigen has been identified for it. The input lacks base qualities; no much larger clone sits a single base away.

CDR1 and CDR2, per the germline V gene (reference sequence), are MNHEY and SMNVEV. The trim is 0 bases for V and 4 bases for J, with a gap of 2 bases between the germline ends. The CDR3 starts with the cysteine, ends with the phenylalanine, and has 12 residues. Left in the record is the CDR3 DNA by itself, 36 bases read in frame from the first base. The chain is made from TRBV27 and TRBJ2-3; no D gene call is confident. Sequencing was done on a sample of blood. The receptor was isolated from a man younger than 35 in good health. The DNA is as follows: TGTGCCAGCAGTTTATCGGCAGATACGCAGTATTTT. This codes for CASSLSADTQYF.